This T cell receptor (beta chain) is from a study of cytomegalovirus exposure and HLA in healthy donors. Looking at the study overall: There were approximately 80 million unique TCRs (from HLA-typed donors) in an early data release.

Note on this clone: Its specificity is unknown.

Both 60 Vbeta primers and 13 Jbeta primers went into the PCR. The assay was immunoSEQ multiplex PCR, and TCRdb's table has in-frame clones only and misses some. Of about 160,000 clones in the sample, about 80% were seen once. Notes on the study in general: A later analysis, which compared TCR beta chains of equal frequency, found the HLA-associated ones more clonally expanded.

Losses at the gene ends were 2 bases for V and 7 bases for J; bases not matched to a gene: 0. The CDR3 has 12 amino acids. CDR1 SGDLS and CDR2 YYNGEE come from the germline V gene. The chain recombines TRBV9 with TRBJ1-2; 9 bases align to TRBD1. This sequence was found in a man aged 18 to 29 in good health and CMV-seropositive. Source material: PBMCs. For the CDR3, the DNA is TGTGCCAGCAGCGTGGGACAGGGTGGCTACACCTTC. Translating it yields CASSVGQGGYTF.